These 3 T cell receptor beta chains originate from one sample sequenced in a study of T cell responses to AZD1222 COVID-19 vaccine (dated by TCRdb to 2020 to 2022). Preparation of the library involved the immunoSEQ multiplex PCR assay. TCRdb retrieved this table from immuneACCESS and kept in-frame rearrangements only. Not all clones are present; in checked studies, unresolved V genes account for under half, and no reason is known for the remainder. The sample table shows roughly 120,000 clones, and approximately 85% are seen once. The top ten clones comprise roughly 3.8% of the sample. Sample time point, as interpreted from the label and publication: baseline before first vaccination. Reading the label with the study, this specimen's treatment or condition is: meningococcal conjugate vaccine given as trial control. This sample comprised peripheral blood, obtained on day 0 of MenACWY control vaccination. The source of these receptors is an adult in good health.

The rearrangement uses TRBV5-5 and TRBJ2-7; D may be TRBD2 (5 bases). This CDR3 has 15 amino acids. Germline V lookup: CDR1 SGHKS, CDR2 YYEKEE (reference sequence). V was cut by 2 bases and J by 2 bases, with 14 bases left in between. CDR3 protein: CASSFGQDGTYEQYF. DNA for the CDR3: TGTGCCAGCAGCTTCGGTCAGGACGGGACCTACGAGCAGTACTTC.

This clone was seen just once. This chain uses TRBV4-3 with TRBJ2-1, with D possibly being TRBD2 (6 bases). Per germline, CDR1 LGHNA and CDR2 YSLEER. This CDR3 is built from 16 residues. V was cut by 4 bases and J by 2 bases, with 15 bases left in between. CDR3 in DNA: TGCGCCAGCAGCCGATGGCGGGGTTCGACCTACAATGAGCAGTTCTTC. This sequence encodes CASSRWRGSTYNEQFF.

The chain carries TRBV7-2 and TRBJ1-2; D gene uncertain. The CDR3 length is 14 residues. Trimming took off 5 bases at V and 2 bases at J, with 12 bases between the two ends. CDR1 SGHTA and CDR2 FQGNSA come from the germline V gene. CDR3 DNA: TGTGCCAGCAGCCCTGGGCCTACCAACTATGGCTACACCTTC. As protein: CASSPGPTNYGYTF.